This entry lists 32 T cell receptor beta chains sequenced from one sample in a study of T-cell reconstitution after alpha-beta-depleted transplantation in children. Preparing the TCRbeta library involved the use of unique molecular identifiers. TCRdb analysed the PCR reads with MiXCR anew, one entry per CDR3 protein. The data contain a few hundred thousand distinct CDR3 sequences, 25% to 30% of them singletons. The source was PBMCs, collected before TCRalphabeta/CD19-depleted stem cell transplant. These receptors were obtained from a boy less than two years old with Wiskott-Aldrich syndrome, due to receive a stem cell transplant.

This clonotype was counted a few times. Germline is not matched at one junction end, which may reflect a read error. J is TRBJ2-1 and V is TRBV20-1, with 15 nucleotides matching TRBD2. CDR3 length: 13 amino acids. Looked up from germline, CDR1 is DFQATT and CDR2 is SNEGSKA (reference sequence). CDR3 sequence reads: CSARRTSGRAMGF. The CDR3 DNA reads as TGCAGTGCTAGAAGGACTAGCGGGAGGGCCATGGGCTTC.

The gene calls are TRBV7-9 and TRBJ2-3; 11 bases line up with TRBD2. CDR1 is SEHNR and CDR2 is FQNEAQ in the germline V gene (reference sequence). Trimming took 1 base from V and 3 from J; bases not matched to a gene: 6. This CDR3 is 17 amino acids long. CDR3 sequence: CASSLVQGLAATDTQYF. CDR3 nucleotide sequence: TGTGCCAGCAGCTTAGTCCAGGGACTAGCGGCTACAGATACGCAGTATTTT.

A few counts support this clonotype. The chain joins TRBV20-1 to TRBJ2-5; TRBD1 agrees at 7 bases. Germline CDR1 and CDR2: DFQATT and SNEGSKA (reference sequence). Germline trimming cut 3 bases from V and 2 bases from J; bases unmatched to any gene: 3. This CDR3 has 13 residues. The CDR3, as DNA: TGCAGTGCTAGCCCGACAGGGCAAGAGACCCAGTACTTC. Translated, it gives CSASPTGQETQYF.

For the CDR3, the DNA is TGTGCCAGCAGCTTAGATAGCGGGAGTGCCTATACGCAGTATTTT. Translation gives CASSLDSGSAYTQYF. This chain links TRBV7-2 with TRBJ2-3; 9 bases are a match to TRBD2. The germline V gene has CDR1 SGHTA and CDR2 FQGNSA. The CDR3 runs to 15 residues. V shed 1 base and J 7 bases; nucleotides not matched to a gene: 6.

The chain links TRBV11-2 to TRBJ2-1, with TRBD2 as a possible D gene (5 bases). The CDR3 sequence is 16 residues long. The germline V gene encodes CDR1 SGHAT and CDR2 FQNNGV. The V and J ends lost 5 bases and 4 bases respectively, with 18 bases between them. For the CDR3, the DNA is TGTGCCAGCAGCCCCCGTCCAGCGGTATATTACAATGAGCAGTTCTTC. Translation gives CASSPRPAVYYNEQFF.

J is TRBJ2-7 and V is TRBV20-1; 8 positions agree with TRBD1. This CDR3 is built from 14 residues. The J segment lost 5 bases and the V segment lost 2 bases, leaving 8 bases of the junction unmatched. Looked up from germline, CDR1 is DFQATT and CDR2 is SNEGSKA (reference sequence). CDR3 residues: CSARLSQGADEQYF. For the CDR3, the DNA is TGCAGTGCTAGATTGTCTCAGGGGGCCGACGAGCAGTACTTC.

This clonotype was seen more than once but under ten times. One end of the junction is discordant with germline, which a read error may explain. The chain combines TRBV20-1 with TRBJ2-3; TRBD2 matches 10 bases. The CDR3 spans 13 residues. CDR1 DFQATT and CDR2 SNEGSKA come from the germline V gene (reference sequence). In DNA form, the CDR3 reads TGCAGTGTTAGAAGGACTAGCGGCGATACGCAGTATTTT. This encodes CSVRRTSGDTQYF.

This sequence joins TRBV10-3 and TRBJ2-5, with 7 bases lining up with TRBD2. This CDR3 is 17 amino acids long. CDR1 and CDR2 (germline): ENHRY, SYGVKD. With V trimmed by 0 bases and J by 0 bases, 7 bases remained unmatched. The DNA of the CDR3 is TGTGCCATCAGTGAGTCCGGCGCTAGCGGTTACCAAGAGACCCAGTACTTC. Its protein is CAISESGASGYQETQYF.

V usage is TRBV5-5 and J usage is TRBJ1-1; 9 bases line up with TRBD1. Germline V gives CDR1 SGHKS, CDR2 YYEKEE (reference sequence). Trimming took 4 bases from V and 3 from J; bases not matched to a gene: 10. The CDR3 is 16 residues long. The CDR3 region is CASSPDRGNEDTEAFF. CDR3 bases: TGTGCCAGCAGCCCGGACAGGGGCAATGAGGACACTGAAGCTTTCTTT.

The count of this clonotype is one. V and J are TRBV6-2 or TRBV6-3 and TRBJ2-7, with 12 nucleotides matching TRBD2. CDR1 and CDR2 (germline): MNHEY, SVGEGT. This CDR3 contains 16 residues. Trimming cost V 2 bases and J 4 bases; bases outside gene matches: 6. CDR3 nucleotide sequence: TGTGCCAGCAGTTACACGACTAGCGGGAGAGGTTACGAGCAGTACTTC. It yields the protein CASSYTTSGRGYEQYF.

This CDR3 is CSARRLAGDGELFF. Written as DNA, the CDR3 is TGCAGTGCTAGGCGACTAGCGGGAGACGGGGAGCTGTTTTTT. The chain employs TRBV20-1 and TRBJ2-2, with 12 nucleotides matching TRBD2. In germline, CDR1 is DFQATT, CDR2 SNEGSKA (reference sequence). The length of the CDR3 is 14 residues. With V trimmed by 3 bases and J by 7 bases, 3 bases remained unmatched.

The V and J genes are TRBV7-6 and TRBJ2-1; D gene ambiguous. V lost 5 bases to trimming and J lost 0 bases, with 17 bases between them. The CDR3 sequence is 17 residues long. Germline V gene data show CDR1 as SGHVS and CDR2 as FNYEAQ. CDR3 in amino acids: CASSPRVATSSYNEQFF. Here the CDR3 DNA reads TGTGCCAGCAGCCCGAGAGTTGCGACGAGCTCCTACAATGAGCAGTTCTTC.

The chain couples TRBV5-1 to TRBJ1-5; a possible D gene is TRBD1 (6 bases). Trimming removed 1 base at V and 7 bases at J, with 15 bases between. CDR3 length: 15 residues. Germline CDR1 reads SGHRS; CDR2 reads YFSETQ. The CDR3 loop reads CASSLMPGARQPQHF. As DNA, the CDR3 is TGCGCCAGCAGCTTGATGCCGGGGGCCAGGCAGCCCCAGCATTTT.

CDR3 DNA: TGCGCCAGCAGCCAAGATTTCGGGACATCATCTGGGGCCAACGTCCTGACTTTC. Amino acids: CASSQDFGTSSGANVLTF. The chain couples TRBV4-1 to TRBJ2-6; D possibly corresponds to TRBD1 (6 bases). The germline V gene has CDR1 MGHRA and CDR2 YSYEKL. The germline V and J ends were trimmed by 0 bases and 1 base, with 13 bases remaining between them. The CDR3 length is 18 residues.

There are a few counts of this clonotype. V usage is TRBV5-1 and J usage is TRBJ2-2, with TRBD1 matching over 8 bases. Germline values: CDR1 SGHRS, CDR2 YFSETQ. CDR3 length: 15 residues. Trimming at V came to 0 bases and at J to 6 bases, leaving 4 bases not matched to a gene. CDR3 sequence reads: CASSLGTGGAGELFF. The CDR3 DNA reads as TGCGCCAGCAGCTTGGGCACAGGGGGTGCCGGGGAGCTGTTTTTT. Full variable domain (remainder filled in from reference TRBV5-1 and TRBJ2-2): KAGVTQTPRYLIKTRGQQVTLSCSPISGHRSVSWYQQTPGQGLQFLFEYFSETQRNKGNFPGRFSGRQFSNSRSEMNVSTLELGDSALYLCASSLGTGGAGELFFGEGSRLTVL.

This chain links TRBV27 with TRBJ1-4; unclear D gene. Trimming shortened V by 5 bases and J by 6 bases, and 10 bases separated the two germline ends. The germline V gene encodes CDR1 MNHEY and CDR2 SMNVEV (reference sequence). CDR3 size: 13 residues. The CDR3 loop is CASSPRTYEKLFF. In DNA form, the CDR3 reads TGTGCCAGCAGTCCGCGGACGTATGAAAAACTGTTTTTT. Variable domain in full (rest from reference TRBV27 and TRBJ1-4): EAQVTQNPRYLITVTGKKLTVTCSQNMNHEYMSWYRQDPGLGLRQIYYSMNVEVTDKGDVPEGYKVSRKEKRNFPLILESPSPNQTSLYFCASSPRTYEKLFFGSGTQLSVL.

The CDR3 loop is CASSLVGREYYNEQFF. CDR3 DNA sequence: TGTGCCAGCAGCTTAGTCGGGCGGGAGTACTACAATGAGCAGTTCTTC. This sequence joins TRBV11-2 and TRBJ2-1; 7 bases align to TRBD2. The length of the CDR3 is 16 residues. V dropped 1 base and J dropped 3; count of bases not matched to a gene: 6. Looked up from germline, CDR1 is SGHAT and CDR2 is FQNNGV.

The chain combines TRBV7-9 with TRBJ2-1; 8 bases agree with TRBD1. The CDR3 loop spans 16 amino acids. The J segment lost 5 bases and the V segment lost 6 bases, leaving 12 bases of the junction unmatched. Germline V gene sequence: CDR1 SEHNR, CDR2 FQNEAQ (reference sequence). The DNA for the CDR3 is TGTGCCAGCAGTCCGATGGCCAGGGGGCTAGACAATGAGCAGTTCTTC. Translation: CASSPMARGLDNEQFF.

This chain joins TRBV5-1 and TRBJ2-1; TRBD2 matches at 8 bases. V trimming: 0 bases; J trimming: 6 bases; junction bases outside the gene matches: 5. CDR1 SGHRS and CDR2 YFSETQ come from the germline V gene. The CDR3 covers 15 residues. CDR3 sequence: CASSLEGLDPNEQFF. The CDR3 DNA is TGCGCCAGCAGCTTGGAGGGACTAGACCCCAATGAGCAGTTCTTC.

The genes are TRBV20-1 and TRBJ2-7, with D possibly matching TRBD2 (6 bases). Germline CDR1 DFQATT, CDR2 SNEGSKA (reference sequence). V was trimmed by 2 bases and J by 2 bases, leaving 19 bases between them. This CDR3 has 16 amino acids. The CDR3 loop is CSARRTGANRAYEQYF. Written as DNA, the CDR3 is TGCAGTGCTAGAAGGACGGGAGCTAATAGGGCCTACGAGCAGTACTTC.

The chain carries TRBV20-1 and TRBJ2-3; TRBD2 might be the D (5 bases). Per the germline V gene, CDR1 is DFQATT and CDR2 is SNEGSKA (reference sequence). The CDR3 is 15 amino acids. V gave up 1 base and J gave up 4 bases, with 15 bases separating them. CDR3 nucleotide sequence: TGCAGTGCTAGAGTCGCACTAGGCGGCTCAGATACGCAGTATTTT. Protein sequence: CSARVALGGSDTQYF.

The rearrangement links TRBV6-2 or TRBV6-3 to TRBJ2-3; 10 bases are shared with TRBD2. CDR1 and CDR2 from the germline V gene are MNHEY and SVGEGT. The length of the CDR3 is 17 residues. Losses at the gene ends were 5 bases for V and 4 bases for J; bases not matched to a gene: 12. The CDR3 DNA is TGTGCCAGCAGTGACCGACGCTCTAGCGGGAGCCCAGATACGCAGTATTTT. Translation: CASSDRRSSGSPDTQYF.

The chain couples TRBV2 to TRBJ2-3; D perhaps matches TRBD1 (5 bases). V was pared by 9 bases and J by 4 bases, with 14 bases between. This CDR3 comprises 13 residues. CDR1 is SNHLY and CDR2 is FYNNEI in the germline V gene. CDR3 residues: CASTSGIADTQYF. CDR3 DNA: TGTGCCAGTACATCAGGGATCGCAGATACGCAGTATTTT.

This clonotype was detected only a few times. The rearrangement links TRBV7-9 to TRBJ1-1; TRBD1 might be the D (6 bases). CDR3 size: 13 residues. Germline loops: CDR1 SEHNR, CDR2 FQNEAQ (reference sequence). V was shortened by 3 bases and J by 5 bases, with 10 bases between the two germline ends. CDR3 amino acids: CASSLEGETEAFF. The DNA for the CDR3 is TGTGCCAGCAGCTTGGAGGGGGAAACTGAAGCTTTCTTT.

This rearrangement joins TRBV27 to TRBJ1-3, with D unclear. Trimming took 5 bases from V and 2 from J, leaving 13 bases between them. Germline CDR1 reads MNHEY; CDR2 reads SMNVEV (reference sequence). The CDR3 runs to 15 residues. This CDR3 reads CASSPRSSAGNTIYF. Here the CDR3 DNA reads TGTGCCAGCAGTCCCAGATCGAGCGCTGGAAACACCATATATTTT.

The J gene is TRBJ2-1, the V gene TRBV5-1; no reliable D call. V was cut by 0 bases and J by 0 bases, with 10 bases left in between. Germline V CDR1 and CDR2: SGHRS, YFSETQ. There are 16 residues in the CDR3. CDR3 sequence: CASSLVGKFSYNEQFF. The CDR3 nucleotides are TGCGCCAGCAGCTTGGTCGGCAAGTTCTCCTACAATGAGCAGTTCTTC.

The J gene is TRBJ2-1, the V gene TRBV6-2 or TRBV6-3, with TRBD2 as a possible D gene (6 bases). The CDR3 covers 15 residues. The germline V gene encodes CDR1 MNHEY and CDR2 SVGEGT. V gave up 6 bases and J gave up 0 bases, with 12 bases separating them. The DNA of the CDR3 is TGTGCCAGCAGGAGTCTTAGCGGCTCCTACAATGAGCAGTTCTTC. Its translation is CASRSLSGSYNEQFF.

The V and J genes are TRBV18 and TRBJ1-1; 7 nucleotides agree with TRBD1. The length of the CDR3 is 15 residues. Germline V lookup: CDR1 KGHSH, CDR2 LQKENI. With 4 bases clipped from V and 2 bases from J, the junction kept 7 bases outside the gene matches. CDR3 residues: CASSREDRLNTEAFF. The CDR3 DNA sequence: TGTGCCAGCTCACGGGAGGACAGGTTAAACACTGAAGCTTTCTTT.

This clonotype was detected only a few times. J is TRBJ2-7 and V is TRBV5-1; the D is unclear. Germline V gene sequence: CDR1 SGHRS, CDR2 YFSETQ. The V end lost 2 bases, the J end lost 0 bases, and 15 bases lay between the germline ends. The CDR3 covers 16 residues. CDR3 DNA: TGCGCCAGCAGCTTATCCGGCCCGCCCACCTCCTACGAGCAGTACTTC. This codes for CASSLSGPPTSYEQYF.

This clonotype was found a few times. The V and J genes are TRBV20-1 and TRBJ2-5; TRBD2 agrees at 8 bases. Losses at the gene ends were 3 bases for V and 4 bases for J; bases not matched to a gene: 4. CDR1 is DFQATT, CDR2 SNEGSKA, per germline (reference sequence). The CDR3 length is 13 residues. The CDR3 region has the DNA TGCAGTGCTAGCGGGGGGGCAGGAGAGACCCAGTACTTC. Protein product: CSASGGAGETQYF.

In its sample, this clonotype was seen once. The J gene is TRBJ2-1, the V gene TRBV12-3 or TRBV12-4; D remains ambiguous. The CDR3 is 14 amino acids. Trimming pared 1 base from V and 6 bases from J, leaving 10 bases between. CDR3 in DNA: TGTGCCAGCAGTTTAGGGGTTAGCACCAATGAGCAGTTCTTC. It translates to CASSLGVSTNEQFF.

CDR3 residues: CAWSVSGGIYNEQFF. The CDR3 DNA sequence: TGTGCCTGGAGTGTATCAGGGGGCATCTACAATGAGCAGTTCTTC. The chain links TRBV30 to TRBJ2-1; TRBD1 agrees at 8 bases. CDR1 is GTSNPN and CDR2 is SVGIG in the germline V gene (reference sequence). V was clipped by 0 bases and J by 3 bases; unmatched bases: 4. The CDR3 is 15 amino acids.